The following is a T cell receptor beta chain sequence with its context. Its antigen is not yet known. No base qualities exist here, and no much larger clone lies one base off it. The trim is 3 bases for V and 3 bases for J, with a gap of 12 bases between the germline ends. CDR1 and CDR2 (KGHSH, LQKENI) derive from the germline V gene. The cysteine opens and the phenylalanine closes a CDR3 of 14 amino acids. The CDR3 DNA has 42 bases and is translated from base 1. This specimen belongs to a study of identical twins (dated by TCRdb to 2016 to 2018). Regarding the study in general: To test whether fetal clonotypes persist, this study deep-sequenced TCR alpha and beta repertoires from monozygotic twins, from unrelated adults of various ages, and from cord blood. Replicate twin experiments were performed at different times using different library preparation protocols to rule out contamination.

Libraries were constructed by 5' RACE. TCRdb names Illumina HiSeq 2000 as the instrument used. Template switching introduced a universal primer binding site; the final cDNA contained a unique molecular identifier, enabling accurate counting of TCR cDNA molecules. First-strand cDNA for TCR alpha and beta chains was synthesized from specific primers in the conserved constant-segment region. To control for contamination, every cDNA library carried two barcodes: a SMART-Mk sample barcode plus Illumina barcodes. Two successive PCR steps introduced TruSeq adapter sequences along with Illumina sample barcodes. TCR alpha and beta cDNA libraries were sequenced on the Illumina HiSeq platform with custom primers. Per the original workflow: MiGEC was used to process raw reads and extract unique molecular identifiers, and MiXCR was used to find CDR3 positions. Recombination models were inferred per individual with the repgenHMM and IGoR tools using an EM algorithm. The tcR package in R was used for shared clonotype analysis, with sharing normalized by the product of cloneset sizes. To study raw recombination without the effects of thymic and clonal selection, out-of-frame nonproductive sequences were analyzed. The public sequencing data were trimmed at Q25 with fastp and processed into clonotypes with MiXCR by TCRdb, which kept only in-frame beta chains. Rows are unified per CDR3 protein, each entry keeping the most common DNA and genes. TCRdb's processing, not the authors', yielded these V and J calls. The sample profile shows hundreds of thousands of distinct CDR3 sequences; about 20% of them were found once. The ten most abundant clones make up approximately 14% of the sample.

All donors were healthy Caucasians. The twin cohort comprised three pairs of female monozygotic twins, all aged roughly 18 to 29 years. The RNA used for TCR libraries was isolated from peripheral blood mononuclear cells. Summary of the overall study and its limitations: In beta out-of-frame sequences, excess twin sharing was weaker, because having fewer shared sequences lowered the signal-to-noise ratio. Zero-insertion analyses could be partly confounded by invariant T cells such as MAIT and iNKT, although diverse VJ usage argued against such confounding for most clonotypes. Compared with coincidental sharing between unrelated individuals, out-of-frame TCR alpha sequences shared between twins had an excess of sequences with low generation probability. Fewer insertions were carried by abundant cord blood beta clonotypes, a similar but weaker trend appeared in young adult naive repertoires, and no such trend appeared in memory repertoires. Recombination models systematically underestimated out-of-frame TCR alpha sharing in monozygotic twins but agreed with sharing between unrelated individuals. Because the same donors could not be followed over many years, the conclusions depended on cross-sectional statistical analysis.

These data were likewise used in another study, on T cells expressing NK-cell markers. That second publication adds: TCR beta-chain repertoires were profiled in sorted CD3+CD56+NKG2C+, CD3+CD56+NKG2C- and CD3+CD56-NKG2C+ T-cell subsets from fewer than 10 donors. Seven of the eight sequenced donors were HCMV-seropositive and one was HCMV-seronegative. To restrict sorting to alphabetaTCR-expressing T cells, an anti-gammadeltaTCR antibody was added in several experiments. For five or six donors, the dominant CD3+CD56+NKG2C+ clonotypes were among the top 10 CD8+ clonotypes and accounted for roughly 1.0-8% of CD8+ T cells. Those dominant clonotypes were again the most abundant among CD3+CD56-NKG2C+ cells in several donors, at roughly 28.3-60.1%. It remained unclear whether the expanded NKG2C-expressing T cell clones were specific for HCMV antigens. Randomly selected healthy volunteers, three men and five women, were used as the eight sequenced donors. A commercial ELISA kit detecting HCMV-specific IgG in serum was used to determine HCMV serostatus. For several donors, bulk peripheral blood T-cell repertoires were also sequenced from unsorted PBMC. Reads were demultiplexed and grouped by UMI with MIGEC, and clonotypes were assembled and quantified with MiTCR. Only TCR cDNA sequences supported by at least two reads were kept to exclude erroneous sequences. The tcR package was used for downstream repertoire analysis, and clonotypes were matched across fractions by CDR3 nucleotide sequence plus V segment. VDJmatch was used to annotate antigen specificity against VDJdb, with one amino acid substitution in CDR3 permitted.

The sequenced material came from PBMCs. The sequence was obtained from a woman younger than 35 in good health. The receptor chain draws on TRBV18 and TRBJ2-7; there is no confident call for the D gene. The DNA is TGTGCCAGCTCACCCCCTGTTCAGCTCTACGAGCAGTACTTC. Translated, it gives CASSPPVQLYEQYF. The CDR3 plus the reference TRBV18 and TRBJ2-7 genes for the other parts give the full variable domain: NAGVMQNPRHLVRRRGQEARLRCSPMKGHSHVYWYRQLPEEGLKFMVYLQKENIIDESGMPKERFSAEFPKEGPSILRIQQVVRGDSAAYFCASSPPVQLYEQYFGPGTRLTVT.